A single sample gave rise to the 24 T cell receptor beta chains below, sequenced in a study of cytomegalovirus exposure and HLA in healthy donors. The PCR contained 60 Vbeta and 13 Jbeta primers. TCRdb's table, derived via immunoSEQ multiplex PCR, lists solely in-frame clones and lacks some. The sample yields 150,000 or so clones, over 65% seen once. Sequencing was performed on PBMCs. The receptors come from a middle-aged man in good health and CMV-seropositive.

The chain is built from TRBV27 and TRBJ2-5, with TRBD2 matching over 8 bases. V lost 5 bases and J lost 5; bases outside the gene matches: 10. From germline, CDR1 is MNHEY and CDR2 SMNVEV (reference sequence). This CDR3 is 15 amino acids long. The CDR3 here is CASSPWAGGTETQYF. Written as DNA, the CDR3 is TGTGCCAGCAGTCCCTGGGCGGGGGGTACGGAGACCCAGTACTTC.

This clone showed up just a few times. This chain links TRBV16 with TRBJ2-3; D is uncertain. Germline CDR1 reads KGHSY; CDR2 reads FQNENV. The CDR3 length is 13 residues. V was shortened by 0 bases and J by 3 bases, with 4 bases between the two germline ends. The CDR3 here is CASSQSRTDTQYF. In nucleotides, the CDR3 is TGTGCCAGCAGCCAATCGAGGACAGATACGCAGTATTTT.

The CDR3 DNA sequence: TGTGCCAGTAGTCTCCTGGGACAGGGGAACACCGGGGAGCTGTTTTTT. Protein sequence: CASSLLGQGNTGELFF. The chain carries TRBV19 and TRBJ2-2, with 9 bases that match TRBD1. After removal of 5 bases from V and 1 base from J, the junction contained 5 bases not matched to a gene. This CDR3 comprises 16 residues. Germline V gene sequence: CDR1 LNHDA, CDR2 SQIVND (reference sequence). Complete variable domain (other parts from reference TRBV19 and TRBJ2-2): DGGITQSPKYLFRKEGQNVTLSCEQNLNHDAMYWYRQDPGQGLRLIYYSQIVNDFQKGDIAEGYSVSREKKESFPLTVTSAQKNPTAFYLCASSLLGQGNTGELFFGEGSRLTVL.

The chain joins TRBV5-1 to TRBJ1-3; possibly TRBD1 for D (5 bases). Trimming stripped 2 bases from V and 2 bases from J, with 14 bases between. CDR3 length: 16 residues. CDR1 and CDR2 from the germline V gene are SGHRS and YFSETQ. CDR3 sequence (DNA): TGCGCCAGCAGCTTTGGAGGGGCTTCTACTGGAAACACCATATATTTT. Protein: CASSFGGASTGNTIYF.

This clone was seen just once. The CDR3 sequence is CASSIDLYQGSNQPQHF. In DNA, the CDR3 is TGTGCCAGTAGTATAGATCTATACCAGGGTAGCAATCAGCCCCAGCATTTT. V usage is TRBV19 and J usage is TRBJ1-5, with D tentatively TRBD1 (5 bases). From germline, CDR1 is LNHDA and CDR2 SQIVND (reference sequence). This CDR3 region has 17 residues. V shed 0 bases and J shed 0 bases, with 12 bases lying between them.

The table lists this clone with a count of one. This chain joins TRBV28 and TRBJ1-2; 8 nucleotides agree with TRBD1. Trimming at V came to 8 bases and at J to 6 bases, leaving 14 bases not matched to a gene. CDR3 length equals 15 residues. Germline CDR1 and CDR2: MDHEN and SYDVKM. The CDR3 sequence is CASLLQVGQGHGYTF. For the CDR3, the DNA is TGTGCCAGCCTCCTACAGGTCGGACAGGGCCATGGCTACACCTTC.

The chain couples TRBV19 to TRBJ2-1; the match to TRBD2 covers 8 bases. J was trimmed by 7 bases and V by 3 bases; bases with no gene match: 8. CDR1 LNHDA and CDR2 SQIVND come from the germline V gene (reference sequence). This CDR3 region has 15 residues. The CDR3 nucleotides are TGTGCCAGTAGTATCGGGGGGGTCCGCTTGAATGAGCAGTTCTTC. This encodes CASSIGGVRLNEQFF.

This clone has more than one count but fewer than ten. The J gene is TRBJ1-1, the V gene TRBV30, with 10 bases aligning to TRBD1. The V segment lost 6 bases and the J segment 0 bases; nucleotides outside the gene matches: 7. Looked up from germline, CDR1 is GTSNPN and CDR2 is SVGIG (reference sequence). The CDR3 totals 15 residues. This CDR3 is CACGQGGFMNTEAFF. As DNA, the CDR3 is TGTGCCTGCGGACAGGGGGGTTTTATGAACACTGAAGCTTTCTTT. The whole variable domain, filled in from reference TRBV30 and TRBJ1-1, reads SQTIHQWPATLVQPVGSPLSLECTVEGTSNPNLYWYRQAAGRGLQLLFYSVGIGQISSEVPQNLSASRPQDRQFILSSKKLLLSDSGFYLCACGQGGFMNTEAFFGQGTRLTVV.

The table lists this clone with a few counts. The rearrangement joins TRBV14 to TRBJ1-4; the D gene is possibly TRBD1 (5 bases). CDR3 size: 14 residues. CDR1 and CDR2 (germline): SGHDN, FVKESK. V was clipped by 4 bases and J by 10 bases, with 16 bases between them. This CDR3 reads CASSRRGSGGKLFF. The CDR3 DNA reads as TGTGCCAGCAGCCGGCGGGGCAGCGGAGGAAAACTGTTTTTT.

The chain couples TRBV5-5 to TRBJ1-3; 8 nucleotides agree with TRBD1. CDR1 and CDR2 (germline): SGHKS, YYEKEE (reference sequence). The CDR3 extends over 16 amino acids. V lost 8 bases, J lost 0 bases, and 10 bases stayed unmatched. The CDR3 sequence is CASHRGAGSSGNTIYF. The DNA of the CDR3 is TGTGCCAGTCACAGGGGGGCAGGGAGCTCTGGAAACACCATATATTTT.

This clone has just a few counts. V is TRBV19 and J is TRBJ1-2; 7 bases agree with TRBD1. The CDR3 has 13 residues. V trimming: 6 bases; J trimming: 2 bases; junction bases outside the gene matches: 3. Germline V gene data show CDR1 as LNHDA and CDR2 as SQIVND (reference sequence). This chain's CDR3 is CASRKQGNYGYTF. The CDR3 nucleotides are TGTGCCAGTAGAAAACAGGGGAACTATGGCTACACCTTC.

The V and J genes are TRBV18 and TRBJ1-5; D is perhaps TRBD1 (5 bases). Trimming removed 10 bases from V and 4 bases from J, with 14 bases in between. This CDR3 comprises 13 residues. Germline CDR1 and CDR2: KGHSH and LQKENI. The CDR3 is CATRGDANQPQHF. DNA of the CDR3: TGTGCCACCCGGGGGGACGCGAATCAGCCCCAGCATTTT. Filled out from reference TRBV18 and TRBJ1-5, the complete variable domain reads NAGVMQNPRHLVRRRGQEARLRCSPMKGHSHVYWYRQLPEEGLKFMVYLQKENIIDESGMPKERFSAEFPKEGPSILRIQQVVRGDSAAYFCATRGDANQPQHFGDGTRLSIL.

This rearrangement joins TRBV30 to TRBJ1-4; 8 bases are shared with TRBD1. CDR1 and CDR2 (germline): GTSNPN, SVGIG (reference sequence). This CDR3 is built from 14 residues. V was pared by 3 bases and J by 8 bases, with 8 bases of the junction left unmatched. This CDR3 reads CAWSLGAGGEKLFF. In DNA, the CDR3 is TGTGCCTGGAGCCTTGGGGCAGGGGGCGAAAAACTGTTTTTT.

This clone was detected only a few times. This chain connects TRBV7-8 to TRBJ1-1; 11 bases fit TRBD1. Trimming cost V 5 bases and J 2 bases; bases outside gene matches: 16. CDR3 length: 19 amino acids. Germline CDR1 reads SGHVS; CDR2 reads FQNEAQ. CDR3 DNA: TGTGCCAGCAGCCGAACTTTCTACCGGGACAGGGGGAAAAACACTGAAGCTTTCTTT. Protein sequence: CASSRTFYRDRGKNTEAFF.

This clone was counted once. CDR3 DNA: TGCGCCAGCAGCCAAGGGGACAGAGGAGCCAAAAACATTCAGTACTTC. Protein product: CASSQGDRGAKNIQYF. The genes are TRBV5-1 and TRBJ2-4; TRBD1 agrees at 7 bases. With V trimmed by 4 bases and J by 0 bases, 7 bases remained unmatched. The CDR3 has 16 amino acids. Germline lookup yields CDR1 SGHRS and CDR2 YFSETQ.

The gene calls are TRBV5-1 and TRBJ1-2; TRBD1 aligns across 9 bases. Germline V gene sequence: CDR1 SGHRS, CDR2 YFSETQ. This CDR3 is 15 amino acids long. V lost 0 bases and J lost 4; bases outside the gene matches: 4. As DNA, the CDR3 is TGCGCCAGCAGCTTGGCGGGACAGGGAAGCTATGGCTACACCTTC. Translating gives CASSLAGQGSYGYTF. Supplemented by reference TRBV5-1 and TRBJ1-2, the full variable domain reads KAGVTQTPRYLIKTRGQQVTLSCSPISGHRSVSWYQQTPGQGLQFLFEYFSETQRNKGNFPGRFSGRQFSNSRSEMNVSTLELGDSALYLCASSLAGQGSYGYTFGSGTRLTVV.

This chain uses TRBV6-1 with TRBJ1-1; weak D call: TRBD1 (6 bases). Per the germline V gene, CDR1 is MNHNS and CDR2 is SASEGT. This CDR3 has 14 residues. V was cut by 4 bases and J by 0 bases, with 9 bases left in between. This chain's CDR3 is CASSVGGVNTEAFF. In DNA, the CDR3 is TGTGCCAGCAGTGTAGGGGGGGTGAACACTGAAGCTTTCTTT.

CDR3 nucleotides: TGTGCCAGCAGCGTAACACCTAGCCACGAGCAGTACTTC. This sequence encodes CASSVTPSHEQYF. This chain joins TRBV9 and TRBJ2-7, with a weak D call TRBD2 (5 bases). Trimming shortened V by 1 base and J by 5 bases, and 10 bases separated the two germline ends. Germline loops: CDR1 SGDLS, CDR2 YYNGEE. This CDR3 spans 13 amino acids. Variable domain in full (rest from reference TRBV9 and TRBJ2-7): DSGVTQTPKHLITATGQRVTLRCSPRSGDLSVYWYQQSLDQGLQFLIQYYNGEERAKGNILERFSAQQFPDLHSELNLSSLELGDSALYFCASSVTPSHEQYFGPGTRLTVT.

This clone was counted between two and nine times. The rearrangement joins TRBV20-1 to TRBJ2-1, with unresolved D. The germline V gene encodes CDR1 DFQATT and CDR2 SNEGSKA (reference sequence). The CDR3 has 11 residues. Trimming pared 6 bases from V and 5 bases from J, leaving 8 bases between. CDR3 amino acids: CSAPSDNEQFF. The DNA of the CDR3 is TGCAGTGCCCCCTCGGACAATGAGCAGTTCTTC.

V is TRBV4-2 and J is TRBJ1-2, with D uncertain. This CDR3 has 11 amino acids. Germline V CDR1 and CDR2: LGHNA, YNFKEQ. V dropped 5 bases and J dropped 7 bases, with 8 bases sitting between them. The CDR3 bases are TGTGCCAGCAGCTCGTCCCCTGGCTACACCTTC. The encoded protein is CASSSSPGYTF.

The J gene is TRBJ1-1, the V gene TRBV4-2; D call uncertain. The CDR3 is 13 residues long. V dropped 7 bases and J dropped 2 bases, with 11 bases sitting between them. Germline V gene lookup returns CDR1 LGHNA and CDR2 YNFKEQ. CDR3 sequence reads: CASTRGGNTEAFF. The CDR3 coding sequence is TGTGCCAGCACCCGGGGAGGAAACACTGAAGCTTTCTTT.

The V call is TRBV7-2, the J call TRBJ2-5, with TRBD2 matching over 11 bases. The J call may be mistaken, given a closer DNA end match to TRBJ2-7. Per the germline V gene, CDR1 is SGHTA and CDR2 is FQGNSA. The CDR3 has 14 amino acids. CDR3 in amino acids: CASSRSGGAYEQYF. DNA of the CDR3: TGTGCCAGCAGTCGTAGCGGGGGGGCCTACGAGCAGTACTTC.

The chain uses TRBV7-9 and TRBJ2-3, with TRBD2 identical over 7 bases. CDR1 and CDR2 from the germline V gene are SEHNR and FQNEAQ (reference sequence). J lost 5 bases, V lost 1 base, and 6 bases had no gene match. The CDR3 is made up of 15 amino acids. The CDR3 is CASSLGGGGGDTQYF. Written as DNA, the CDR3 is TGTGCCAGCAGCTTAGGCGGGGGAGGAGGAGATACGCAGTATTTT.

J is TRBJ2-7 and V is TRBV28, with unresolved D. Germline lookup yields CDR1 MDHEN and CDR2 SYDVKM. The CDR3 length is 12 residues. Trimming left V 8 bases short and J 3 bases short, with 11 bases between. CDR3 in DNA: TGTGCCAGCGGAGACGTCAGCTACGAGCAGTACTTC. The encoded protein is CASGDVSYEQYF.